What follows are 16 T cell receptor beta chains derived from one specimen sequenced in a study of blood T cell repertoires in COVID-19. Repertoires were generated with immunoSEQ multiplex PCR, while TCRdb's copy carries only in-frame clones and drops some. Found here are roughly 140,000 clones, around 87% of them singletons; the top ten hold roughly 10%. Sequenced material: PBMCs or T cells enriched from blood (not recorded which). Receptors were obtained from a man in his sixties who had recovered from COVID-19.

The chain links TRBV7-8 to TRBJ1-4; maybe TRBD1 (5 bases). CDR3 length: 14 residues. The germline V gene encodes CDR1 SGHVS and CDR2 FQNEAQ. Deletions cut 1 base from V and 8 bases from J, with 11 bases between. The CDR3 region is CASSLVGGFEKLFF. Here the CDR3 DNA reads TGTGCCAGCAGCTTAGTCGGGGGGTTCGAAAAACTGTTTTTT.

The rearrangement links TRBV12-2 to TRBJ2-2; the table's D call, TRBD1, has no DNA check behind it. TRBV12-2 is termed a pseudogene. The CDR3 covers 17 residues. The CDR3 loop reads CASCSPQGVNNTGELFF. For the CDR3, the DNA is TGTGCAAGTTGCTCCCCTCAGGGGGTTAACAACACCGGGGAGCTGTTTTTT.

The J gene is TRBJ2-7, the V gene TRBV11-2; weak D call: TRBD1 (5 bases). Germline V gene lookup returns CDR1 SGHAT and CDR2 FQNNGV. Trimming removed 1 base from V and 3 bases from J, with 13 bases in between. This CDR3 comprises 15 residues. In DNA form, the CDR3 reads TGTGCCAGCAGCTTAGGACAGTCCTCCCGCTACGAGCAGTACTTC. This translates into CASSLGQSSRYEQYF.

This chain uses TRBV6-5 with TRBJ1-1, with 10 bases matching TRBD1. Per germline, CDR1 MNHEY and CDR2 SVGAGI. The CDR3 covers 14 residues. J gave up 6 bases and V 5 bases, and 6 bases lay outside the gene matches. The CDR3 sequence is CASSRQGASAEAFF. In DNA form, the CDR3 reads TGTGCCAGCAGTAGACAGGGGGCATCGGCTGAAGCTTTCTTT.

The V gene is TRBV30, the J gene TRBJ1-5; D unclear. Trimming pared 1 base from V and 6 bases from J, leaving 10 bases between. CDR1 and CDR2 (germline): GTSNPN, SVGIG (reference sequence). The CDR3 length is 13 residues. The CDR3 region has the DNA TGTGCCTGGAGTGCGATGGGAGGTCAGCCCCAGCATTTT. Amino acid sequence: CAWSAMGGQPQHF.

The V call is TRBV12-3 or TRBV12-4, the J call TRBJ2-5; no firm D call. V was trimmed by 3 bases and J by 3 bases, leaving 8 bases between them. The CDR3 sequence is 13 residues long. CDR3 sequence (DNA): TGTGCCAGCAGTTTGGCAGAAGAAGAGACCCAGTACTTC. Translating it yields CASSLAEEETQYF.

The chain couples TRBV7-9 to TRBJ2-7; 13 bases align to TRBD2. CDR1 SEHNR and CDR2 FQNEAQ come from the germline V gene (reference sequence). This CDR3 is built from 15 residues. Trimming took 5 bases from V and 3 from J; bases not matched to a gene: 4. CDR3 sequence (DNA): TGTGCCAGCAGCGCCTGGACTAGCGGGAGCTACGAGCAGTACTTC. Protein product: CASSAWTSGSYEQYF.

This sequence joins TRBV7-3 and TRBJ2-7, with 9 bases that match TRBD2. V was clipped by 2 bases and J by 4 bases; unmatched bases: 12. Germline-derived CDR1 and CDR2 are SGHTA and FQGTGA. CDR3 length: 17 residues. CDR3 nucleotide sequence: TGTGCCAGCAGCTTAGTACCGGCGGGAGGGACTTCGTACGAGCAGTACTTC. Translating it yields CASSLVPAGGTSYEQYF.

This sequence joins TRBV30 and TRBJ2-4; 10 bases match TRBD1. Germline loops: CDR1 GTSNPN, CDR2 SVGIG (reference sequence). The CDR3 is 11 residues long. Trimming at V came to 8 bases and at J to 6 bases, leaving 1 base not matched to a gene. This CDR3 reads CAGDRGNIQYF. DNA for the CDR3: TGTGCCGGGGACAGGGGAAACATTCAGTACTTC.

The chain joins TRBV6-1 to TRBJ2-5; TRBD1 matches 9 bases. CDR1 is MNHNS, CDR2 SASEGT, per germline. The trim removed 1 base at V and 8 bases at J, leaving 11 bases unmatched. CDR3 size: 16 residues. The CDR3 here is CASSEEGQGIKRTQYF. The CDR3 coding sequence is TGTGCCAGCAGTGAAGAGGGACAGGGAATCAAGAGAACCCAGTACTTC.

The rearrangement uses TRBV12-3 or TRBV12-4 and TRBJ1-2; D ambiguous. The CDR3 totals 12 residues. Trimming stripped 4 bases from V and 7 bases from J, with 10 bases between. CDR3 amino acids: CASSWGGIGYTF. In nucleotides, the CDR3 is TGTGCCAGCAGTTGGGGAGGGATTGGCTACACCTTC.

The J gene is TRBJ2-5, the V gene TRBV10-3; D may be TRBD2 (6 bases). The ends were cut back, 7 bases at V and 3 bases at J, with 12 bases in the middle. The CDR3 has 13 amino acids. Germline CDR1 and CDR2: ENHRY and SYGVKD. CDR3 sequence: CAIKREIEETQYF. DNA for the CDR3: TGTGCCATCAAACGGGAGATAGAAGAGACCCAGTACTTC.

This chain connects TRBV6-5 to TRBJ2-7; 7 bases are a match to TRBD1. Germline V lookup: CDR1 MNHEY, CDR2 SVGAGI. This CDR3 region has 15 residues. The V gene end was trimmed by 0 bases and the J gene end by 0 bases; junction bases not matched to a gene: 2. CDR3 DNA sequence: TGTGCCAGCAGTTACTCGAGGGACAGCTCCTACGAGCAGTACTTC. Residues: CASSYSRDSSYEQYF.

The chain combines TRBV2 with TRBJ1-1; D is perhaps TRBD1 (5 bases). Trimming pared 1 base from V and 1 base from J, leaving 10 bases between. This CDR3 region has 15 residues. Germline CDR1 and CDR2: SNHLY and FYNNEI. The CDR3 protein is CASSEGGRANTEAFF. CDR3 bases: TGTGCCAGCAGTGAAGGGGGCAGAGCGAACACTGAAGCTTTCTTT.

V and J are TRBV2 and TRBJ1-5, with D maybe TRBD1 (6 bases). V was clipped by 5 bases and J by 0 bases, with 14 bases between them. Germline loops: CDR1 SNHLY, CDR2 FYNNEI. The CDR3 consists of 16 residues. The DNA for the CDR3 is TGTGCCAGCAGTAGAGACAGGACCCATAGCAATCAGCCCCAGCATTTT. This encodes CASSRDRTHSNQPQHF.

The rearrangement joins TRBV5-1 to TRBJ1-1; 7 bases are shared with TRBD1. V trimming: 5 bases; J trimming: 4 bases; junction bases outside the gene matches: 8. Germline V gives CDR1 SGHRS, CDR2 YFSETQ. The CDR3 spans 14 residues. The CDR3 region is CASRTATGITEAFF. The CDR3 region has the DNA TGCGCCAGCAGAACAGCGACAGGGATCACTGAAGCTTTCTTT. Full variable domain (outside the CDR3, taken from reference TRBV5-1 and TRBJ1-1): KAGVTQTPRYLIKTRGQQVTLSCSPISGHRSVSWYQQTPGQGLQFLFEYFSETQRNKGNFPGRFSGRQFSNSRSEMNVSTLELGDSALYLCASRTATGITEAFFGQGTRLTVV.